What follows describes a single TCR beta chain. Unsorted whole blood supplied the RNA, and germline DNA was extracted too. The CDR3 extends over 14 amino acids. Deletions cut 2 bases from V and 5 bases from J, with 9 bases between. Germline CDR1 reads MDHEN; CDR2 reads SYDVKM. TCR beta cDNA was prepared out of 500 ng total RNA by means of a constant-region primer. Slightly modified ARM-PCR, run as three nested multiplex PCR rounds, produced the TCR beta libraries. Each of the first two PCR rounds ran 9 to 11 cycles with TRBV1-TRBV30 forward and C-beta reverse primers. MiXCR, applied by TCRdb to the multiplex PCR reads, yields one record per CDR3 protein. The sample lists 150,000 to 200,000 distinct CDR3 sequences; less than 65% were seen once. These data come from a study of tumor-infiltrating lymphocytes in primary liver carcinoma.

The TCR originated in a man aged 35-49 years with primary liver carcinoma and hepatitis B virus infection. The sequencing sample was made of peripheral blood. The rearrangement uses TRBV28 and TRBJ1-4; D call uncertain. CDR3 nucleotides: TGTGCCAGCAGTTTAGACCGACCAAATGAAAAACTGTTTTTT. Translated, it gives CASSLDRPNEKLFF.